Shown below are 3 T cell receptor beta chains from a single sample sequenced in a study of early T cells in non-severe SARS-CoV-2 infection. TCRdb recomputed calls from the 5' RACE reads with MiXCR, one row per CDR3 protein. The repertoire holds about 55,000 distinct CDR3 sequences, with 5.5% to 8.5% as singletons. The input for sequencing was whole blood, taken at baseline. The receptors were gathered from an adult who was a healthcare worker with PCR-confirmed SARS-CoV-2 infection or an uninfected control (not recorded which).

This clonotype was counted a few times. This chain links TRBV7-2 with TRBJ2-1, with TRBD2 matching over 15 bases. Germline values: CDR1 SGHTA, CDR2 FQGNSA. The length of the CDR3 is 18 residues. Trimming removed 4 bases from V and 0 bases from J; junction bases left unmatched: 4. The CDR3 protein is CASSSRTSGGVSYNEQFF. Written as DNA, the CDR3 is TGTGCCAGCAGCTCCCGGACTAGCGGGGGGGTCTCCTACAATGAGCAGTTCTTC. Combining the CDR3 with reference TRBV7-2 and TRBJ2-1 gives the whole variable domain GAGVSQSPSNKVTEKGKDVELRCDPISGHTALYWYRQSLGQGLEFLIYFQGNSAPDKSGLPSDRFSAERTGGSVSTLTIQRTQQEDSAVYLCASSSRTSGGVSYNEQFFGPGTRLTVL.

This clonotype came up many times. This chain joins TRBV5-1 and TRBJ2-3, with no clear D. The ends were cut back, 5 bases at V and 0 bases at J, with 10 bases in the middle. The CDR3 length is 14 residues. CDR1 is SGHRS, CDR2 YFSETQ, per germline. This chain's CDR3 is CASRGYLSTDTQYF. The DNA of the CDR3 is TGCGCCAGCAGAGGTTACTTAAGCACAGATACGCAGTATTTT.

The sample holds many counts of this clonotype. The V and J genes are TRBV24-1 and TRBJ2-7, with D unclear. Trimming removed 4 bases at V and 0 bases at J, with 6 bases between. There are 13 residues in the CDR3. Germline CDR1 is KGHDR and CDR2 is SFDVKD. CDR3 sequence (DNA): TGTGCCACCAGTGACTCAGACTCCTACGAGCAGTACTTC. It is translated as CATSDSDSYEQYF.